This T cell receptor (beta chain) was sequenced during a study of T cell repertoires in cytomegalovirus infection. The wider study: Indicated by public TCR beta signatures were CMV infection and matching HLA type.

Study-wide points: HLA-C-restricted CMV-specific TCR beta clonotypes were dominant in the ex vivo response. Cumulative frequency (of public TCR beta family members) identified carriers of CMV plus the relevant HLA.

This CDR3 comprises 17 residues. In germline, CDR1 is LNHNV, CDR2 YYDKDF (reference sequence). J gave up 4 bases and V 1 base, and 9 bases lay outside the gene matches. This clonotype was picked up a small number of times. Its specificity is not known. TCRdb redid the calling of the reads with MiXCR, one entry per CDR3 protein. The data contain 450,000 to 650,000 distinct CDR3 sequences, less than 30% of them singletons. The V and J genes are TRBV15 and TRBJ1-5; 8 nucleotides match TRBD1. Sequenced material: PBMCs. The sequence was collected from a human donor in good health (CMV status not recorded). Some clones in this sample may be carry-over from other donors' samples. The CDR3 sequence is CATSRVGQGMGNQPQHF. CDR3 bases: TGTGCCACCAGCAGAGTCGGACAGGGTATGGGAAATCAGCCCCAGCATTTT.